This is a list of T cell receptor beta chains from one sample in a study of T cell repertoires in cytomegalovirus infection. MiXCR, applied by TCRdb to the reads, yields one record per CDR3 protein. The sample lists about 890,000 distinct CDR3 sequences, less than 35% occurring once. The antigens these receptors bind are not known. The sample consisted of cultured CD8+ T cells from PBMCs, taken from culture after CMV antigen stimulation. Receptor source: a human donor in good health (CMV status not recorded). Some clones in this sample may be carry-over from other donors' samples. Each CDR3 is given with its conserved first and last residue. D genes are given only for firm matches. The size entry is marked missing in some rows and otherwise reads once, few, many or a size class.

DNA: TGCGCCAGCAGCCAAGTTTCACAGGGGGCCGAGCAGTACTTC
CDR3: CASSQVSQGAEQYF
D: TRBD1
J: TRBJ2-7
V: TRBV4-1
size: few

DNA: TGTGCCAGCCCCCATTGGGAATGGGGCCCAGATACGCAGTATTTT
CDR3: CASPHWEWGPDTQYF
D: NA
J: TRBJ2-3
V: TRBV7-9
size: many

DNA: TGCGCCAGCAGCGCAACCGGGACAGGGGGCAACTATGGCTACACCTTC
CDR3: CASSATGTGGNYGYTF
D: TRBD1
J: TRBJ1-2
V: TRBV5-1
size: NA

DNA: TGTGCCAGTAGCCAGCGGGGGCGGGCAGAGACCCAGTACTTC
CDR3: CASSQRGRAETQYF
D: TRBD2
J: TRBJ2-5
V: TRBV19
size: NA

DNA: TGTGCCAGCAGGGGGACGACAGGGGCCTACAATGAGCAGTTCTTC
CDR3: CASRGTTGAYNEQFF
D: TRBD1
J: TRBJ2-1
V: TRBV6-5
size: NA

DNA: TGTGCCATCTGGAGCAGGGGAACTCACGAGACCCAGTACTTC
CDR3: CAIWSRGTHETQYF
D: NA
J: TRBJ2-5
V: TRBV6-1
size: few

DNA: TGTGCCAGCTTCCACACTGAAGCTTTCTTT
CDR3: CASFHTEAFF
D: NA
J: TRBJ1-1
V: TRBV12-3/TRBV12-4
size: NA

DNA: TGTGCCAGCAGCCAATCTAGCGGGGGGTTCTACGAGCAGTACTTC
CDR3: CASSQSSGGFYEQYF
D: TRBD2
J: TRBJ2-7
V: TRBV14
size: few

DNA: TGTGCCAGCAGCCGAATCAGAGCAACTAATGAAAAACTGTTTTTT
CDR3: CASSRIRATNEKLFF
D: NA
J: TRBJ1-4
V: TRBV7-8
size: many

DNA: TGCGCCAGCAGCCAAGACACCGGAGTGGGGCAGTTCTTC
CDR3: CASSQDTGVGQFF
D: NA
J: TRBJ2-1
V: TRBV4-1
size: few

DNA: TGTGCCAGCAGTTTATTTCGACCGGGACAAGTGAACACTGAAGCTTTCTTT
CDR3: CASSLFRPGQVNTEAFF
D: NA
J: TRBJ1-1
V: TRBV27
size: NA

DNA: TGTGCCAGCAGCTTGGTCGGGAACAGGGCCGGTCGCACAGATACGCAGTATTTT
CDR3: CASSLVGNRAGRTDTQYF
D: NA
J: TRBJ2-3
V: TRBV5-4
size: NA

DNA: TGTGCCAGCAGTTACGGCAGCATGAACACTGAAGCTTTCTTT
CDR3: CASSYGSMNTEAFF
D: NA
J: TRBJ1-1
V: TRBV6-6
size: NA

DNA: TGTGCTAGTGGTTCGCGGGCAGCCTACGAGCAGTACTTC
CDR3: CASGSRAAYEQYF
D: NA
J: TRBJ2-7
V: TRBV12-5
size: few

DNA: TGTGCCAGTAGTATAGGTTCAGTCTCTGGAAACACCATATATTTT
CDR3: CASSIGSVSGNTIYF
D: NA
J: TRBJ1-3
V: TRBV19
size: NA

DNA: TGTGCCATTAGGGACAGCACCGGGGAGCTGTTTTTT
CDR3: CAIRDSTGELFF
D: TRBD1
J: TRBJ2-2
V: TRBV6-6
size: NA